This T cell receptor beta chain was found in a study of blood T cells in healthy people across ages. General study findings and limits: Because donor CMV status was unknown, expanded clonotype changes were possibly confounded.

Isolating PBMCs gave at least 6 million of these cells per sample. This clonotype has more than one count but fewer than ten. Its antigen is unknown. A second PCR, run for about 7 to 11 cycles, used a sample-barcoded 5' primer plus a J-beta primer mix. A single record per CDR3 protein comes from TCRdb applying MiXCR to the 5' RACE reads. The sample holds around 800,000 distinct CDR3 sequences, around half seen once. The CDR3 runs to 14 residues. The germline V gene has CDR1 LGHNA and CDR2 YSLEER. The V gene lost 0 bases and the J gene lost 5 bases, with 9 bases spanning the gap. Sequenced: blood. The source of this sequence is a man at least 80 years old in good health. The chain uses TRBV4-3 and TRBJ2-3; D may be TRBD1 (5 bases). The CDR3 DNA reads TGCGCCAGCAGCCAAGAGGCAGGGCGAGATACGCAGTATTTT. It encodes CASSQEAGRDTQYF.